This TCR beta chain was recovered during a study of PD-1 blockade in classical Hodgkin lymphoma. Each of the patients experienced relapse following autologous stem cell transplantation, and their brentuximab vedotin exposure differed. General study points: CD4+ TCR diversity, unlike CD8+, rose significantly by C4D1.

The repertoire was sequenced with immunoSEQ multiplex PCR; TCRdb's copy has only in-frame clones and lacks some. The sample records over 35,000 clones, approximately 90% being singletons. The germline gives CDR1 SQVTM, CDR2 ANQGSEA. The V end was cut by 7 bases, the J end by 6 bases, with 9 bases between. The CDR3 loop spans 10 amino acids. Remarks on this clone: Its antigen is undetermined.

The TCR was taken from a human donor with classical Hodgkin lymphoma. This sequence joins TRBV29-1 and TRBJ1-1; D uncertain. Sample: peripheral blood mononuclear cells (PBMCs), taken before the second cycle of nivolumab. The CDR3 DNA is TGCAGCGGGTCGAGCGCTGAAGCTTTCTTT. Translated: CSGSSAEAFF.